These 29 T cell receptor beta chains were sequenced from one sample in a study of chemoradiotherapy in HPV16-positive cancers. The table came from immunoSEQ multiplex PCR; TCRdb's copy has only in-frame clones and leaves some out. The table has around 30,000 clones, 92% seen once; the top ten hold 3% to 4%. The source was blood, collected from a patient who underwent chemoradiotherapy. The receptors originated from a human donor with HPV-associated anogenital cancer.

The chain employs TRBV11-2 and TRBJ1-6, with D possibly being TRBD1 (5 bases). CDR1 is SGHAT and CDR2 is FQNNGV in the germline V gene. This CDR3 contains 14 residues. Trimming shortened V by 3 bases and J by 8 bases, and 11 bases separated the two germline ends. The DNA for the CDR3 is TGTGCCAGCAGCTTTCAGGGAATGGATTCACCCCTCCACTTT. This gives the protein CASSFQGMDSPLHF.

Written as DNA, the CDR3 is TGTGCCAGCAGCTTACAGACTAGCCGCGAGCAGTACTTC. It encodes CASSLQTSREQYF. V is TRBV7-9 and J is TRBJ2-7; 7 nucleotides align to TRBD2. CDR1 SEHNR and CDR2 FQNEAQ come from the germline V gene (reference sequence). V lost 2 bases and J lost 6; bases outside the gene matches: 4. The CDR3 spans 13 residues.

Details on this clone: One junction end disagrees with the germline gene, perhaps due to a read error. This rearrangement joins TRBV6-5 to TRBJ2-3; 10 bases match TRBD1. The germline V gene has CDR1 MNHEY and CDR2 SVGAGI. This CDR3 comprises 15 residues. The CDR3 spells CANSYYGTGADTQYF. The CDR3 DNA is TGTGCCAACAGTTACTACGGGACAGGGGCAGATACGCAGTATTTT.

This clone appeared once. The genes are TRBV12-2 and TRBJ2-2; the tabulated D call, TRBD2, remains unverified against the DNA. TRBV12-2 is given as a pseudogene. The length of the CDR3 is 16 residues. The CDR3 nucleotides read TGTGCAAGTCGCTCCAGACTAGCGGGGGACACCGGGGAGCTGTTTTTT. It is translated as CASRSRLAGDTGELFF.

The chain links TRBV19 to TRBJ2-7; 9 bases are a match to TRBD1. V trimming: 6 bases; J trimming: 5 bases; junction bases outside the gene matches: 11. The CDR3 sequence is 15 residues long. Per germline, CDR1 LNHDA and CDR2 SQIVND (reference sequence). CDR3: CASSYRDRAPHEQYF. CDR3 coding DNA: TGTGCCAGTAGCTACCGGGACAGGGCTCCACACGAGCAGTACTTC. Full variable domain (rest looked up from reference TRBV19 and TRBJ2-7): DGGITQSPKYLFRKEGQNVTLSCEQNLNHDAMYWYRQDPGQGLRLIYYSQIVNDFQKGDIAEGYSVSREKKESFPLTVTSAQKNPTAFYLCASSYRDRAPHEQYFGPGTRLTVT.

V gene TRBV28 combines with J gene TRBJ2-2; tentatively, D is TRBD1 (5 bases). The CDR3 totals 15 residues. The V end lost 8 bases, the J end lost 4 bases, and 17 bases lay between the germline ends. Germline V gene lookup returns CDR1 MDHEN and CDR2 SYDVKM. CDR3 in DNA: TGTGCCAGCCTCAGGCGGCAGGGCGTCACCGGGGAGCTGTTTTTT. Encoded protein: CASLRRQGVTGELFF.

The V call is TRBV12-5, the J call TRBJ2-7, with 7 bases fitting TRBD2. The V and J ends lost 6 bases and 0 bases, in that order; junction bases with no gene match: 14. Germline V gene lookup returns CDR1 LGHNT and CDR2 FRNRAP. CDR3 size: 17 residues. CDR3: CASGPTREGTHSYEQYF. DNA of the CDR3: TGTGCTAGTGGCCCTACGAGGGAGGGGACTCACTCCTACGAGCAGTACTTC.

This clone was detected only once. The gene calls are TRBV27 and TRBJ1-3, with D possibly matching TRBD1 (5 bases). The V and J ends lost 6 bases and 8 bases respectively, with 14 bases between them. This CDR3 region has 13 residues. Per germline, CDR1 MNHEY and CDR2 SMNVEV (reference sequence). This chain's CDR3 is CASRGSRGDTIYF. CDR3 DNA sequence: TGTGCCAGCAGGGGGTCGCGGGGGGACACCATATATTTT.

In DNA, the CDR3 is TGCGCCAGCAGATCAACAGGGGATCAGCCCCAGCATTTT. It codes for CASRSTGDQPQHF. The chain links TRBV10-2 to TRBJ1-5; TRBD1 matches 7 bases. The CDR3 totals 13 residues. The junction had 4 bases not matched to a gene; V was cut back by 6 bases and J by 5 bases. CDR1 is WSHSY, CDR2 SAAADI, per germline.

This chain connects TRBV16 to TRBJ1-4; D is possibly TRBD1 (5 bases). The CDR3 contains 18 residues. Germline V gives CDR1 KGHSY, CDR2 FQNENV. V lost 0 bases, J lost 0 bases, and 14 bases lay in between. The DNA of the CDR3 is TGTGCCAGCAGCCAATCTCTAGGACACCAAGCAACTAATGAAAAACTGTTTTTT. The encoded protein is CASSQSLGHQATNEKLFF.

Here the CDR3 reads CASSQVGGTYEQYF. CDR3 DNA: TGCGCCAGCAGCCAAGTAGGAGGGACCTACGAGCAGTACTTC. This chain connects TRBV4-1 to TRBJ2-7; weak D call: TRBD2 (6 bases). The CDR3 totals 14 residues. Trimming took off 1 base at V and 2 bases at J, with 9 bases between the two ends. Germline V gene data show CDR1 as MGHRA and CDR2 as YSYEKL.

This chain links TRBV19 with TRBJ1-2; D is possibly TRBD1 (5 bases). Germline lookup yields CDR1 LNHDA and CDR2 SQIVND (reference sequence). Trimming cost V 3 bases and J 3 bases, with 20 bases left between them. The CDR3 has 17 amino acids. The CDR3 is CASSMTFRGDSDYGYTF. CDR3 sequence (DNA): TGTGCCAGTAGTATGACGTTTAGGGGAGACAGTGACTATGGCTACACCTTC.

The rearrangement uses TRBV5-5 and TRBJ2-1; unclear D gene. Germline assignment: CDR1 SGHKS and CDR2 YYEKEE (reference sequence). This CDR3 comprises 11 residues. Trimming removed 4 bases from V and 4 bases from J, with 3 bases in between. CDR3 DNA: TGTGCCAGCAGCCTATACAATGAGCAGTTCTTC. Protein: CASSLYNEQFF.

V gene TRBV28 combines with J gene TRBJ1-4; no clear D gene. Germline CDR1 is MDHEN and CDR2 is SYDVKM. V was trimmed by 5 bases and J by 0 bases, leaving 13 bases between them. The CDR3 runs to 16 residues. The DNA of the CDR3 is TGTGCCAGCAGTCGAGGGATAACCGCAACTAATGAAAAACTGTTTTTT. As protein: CASSRGITATNEKLFF.

This clone came up once. The chain joins TRBV7-9 to TRBJ1-3; D is undetermined. With 2 bases removed from V and 3 bases from J, the gap between germline ends came to 11 bases. Germline CDR1 is SEHNR and CDR2 is FQNEAQ (reference sequence). The CDR3 has 15 residues. The CDR3: CASSLSGRNGNTIYF. The CDR3 DNA is TGTGCCAGCAGCTTATCCGGCAGGAATGGAAACACCATATATTTT.

V usage is TRBV19 and J usage is TRBJ1-6; D possibly corresponds to TRBD1 (5 bases). V gave up 1 base and J gave up 4 bases, with 8 bases separating them. Looked up from germline, CDR1 is LNHDA and CDR2 is SQIVND (reference sequence). The CDR3 has 15 residues. The CDR3 sequence is CASSIGGRYNSPLHF. The CDR3, as DNA: TGTGCCAGTAGTATAGGGGGGAGGTATAATTCACCCCTCCACTTT.

The chain joins TRBV19 to TRBJ1-5; the match to TRBD1 covers 8 bases. Germline loops: CDR1 LNHDA, CDR2 SQIVND (reference sequence). V shed 4 bases and J 1 base; nucleotides not matched to a gene: 3. The CDR3 spans 15 residues. The CDR3 DNA follows: TGTGCCAGTAGTAGCAGGGGGCTCAGCAATCAGCCCCAGCATTTT. This sequence encodes CASSSRGLSNQPQHF.

The chain has TRBV6-1 and TRBJ2-6; D is perhaps TRBD1 (6 bases). Germline values: CDR1 MNHNS, CDR2 SASEGT. This CDR3 region has 15 residues. Deletions cut 6 bases from V and 4 bases from J, with 13 bases between. The CDR3 is CASRTDRSGANVLTF. The DNA for the CDR3 is TGTGCCAGCAGAACTGACAGGTCCGGGGCCAACGTCCTGACTTTC.

In its sample, this clone was seen once. The V and J genes are TRBV7-2 and TRBJ2-2, with 10 bases aligning to TRBD1. The CDR3 contains 14 residues. Looked up from germline, CDR1 is SGHTA and CDR2 is FQGNSA. V was pared by 5 bases and J by 5 bases, with 2 bases of the junction left unmatched. The CDR3 loop reads CASSAGQGTGELFF. Written as DNA, the CDR3 is TGTGCCAGCAGCGCGGGACAGGGGACCGGGGAGCTGTTTTTT.

This clone was seen just once. The rearrangement links TRBV4-1 to TRBJ2-3; unclear D gene. CDR3 size: 19 residues. V was shortened by 4 bases and J by 7 bases, with 30 bases between the two germline ends. Looked up from germline, CDR1 is MGHRA and CDR2 is YSYEKL. For the CDR3, the DNA is TGCGCCAGCAGCCTCCTCAGGAACGCTCCGGGCCTCCCGGCTAATACGCAGTATTTT. It yields the protein CASSLLRNAPGLPANTQYF.

The chain has TRBV19 and TRBJ2-2; D ambiguous. CDR1 and CDR2 (germline): LNHDA, SQIVND (reference sequence). The ends were cut back, 3 bases at V and 7 bases at J, with 9 bases in the middle. This CDR3 region has 13 residues. CDR3 amino acids: CASSILVDGELFF. CDR3 coding DNA: TGTGCCAGTAGTATCTTGGTGGACGGGGAGCTGTTTTTT. The variable domain in full, completed from reference TRBV19 and TRBJ2-2, reads DGGITQSPKYLFRKEGQNVTLSCEQNLNHDAMYWYRQDPGQGLRLIYYSQIVNDFQKGDIAEGYSVSREKKESFPLTVTSAQKNPTAFYLCASSILVDGELFFGEGSRLTVL.

V is TRBV5-4 and J is TRBJ2-2; D is possibly TRBD1 (5 bases). The V end was cut by 1 base, the J end by 1 base, with 8 bases between. Looked up from germline, CDR1 is SGHNT and CDR2 is YYREEE (reference sequence). The CDR3 contains 15 residues. The CDR3 coding sequence is TGTGCCAGCAGCTTGAGGCAGGGGAACACCGGGGAGCTGTTTTTT. Translation: CASSLRQGNTGELFF.

This sequence joins TRBV7-9 and TRBJ1-1; tentatively, D is TRBD1 (6 bases). In germline, CDR1 is SEHNR, CDR2 FQNEAQ (reference sequence). The CDR3 runs 15 residues. V was clipped by 0 bases and J by 3 bases, with 11 bases between them. CDR3 coding DNA: TGTGCCAGCAGCTTAGCGCGGGGGCTTTACACTGAAGCTTTCTTT. Protein product: CASSLARGLYTEAFF.

This rearrangement joins TRBV7-3 to TRBJ1-1, with D uncertain. The V end was cut by 5 bases, the J end by 1 base, with 8 bases between. The V gene's germline CDR1 is SGHTA and CDR2 FQGTGA. CDR3 length equals 13 residues. In DNA form, the CDR3 reads TGTGCCAGCAGCCTACATAGGAACACTGAAGCTTTCTTT. The encoded protein is CASSLHRNTEAFF.

The chain is built from TRBV27 and TRBJ2-7; no clear D. The length of the CDR3 is 11 residues. Trimming removed 3 bases at V and 6 bases at J, with 6 bases between. CDR1 MNHEY and CDR2 SMNVEV come from the germline V gene (reference sequence). The CDR3 nucleotides read TGTGCCAGCAGTTTCGCGGCCGAGCAGTACTTC. Encoded protein: CASSFAAEQYF.

This chain uses TRBV14 with TRBJ2-2; the match to TRBD1 covers 8 bases. Per germline, CDR1 SGHDN and CDR2 FVKESK. CDR3 length equals 15 residues. Trimming at V came to 4 bases and at J to 6 bases, leaving 7 bases not matched to a gene. The CDR3 sequence is CASSLGTGLAGELFF. Here the CDR3 DNA reads TGTGCCAGCAGCCTTGGGACAGGCCTTGCCGGGGAGCTGTTTTTT.

The gene calls are TRBV21-1 and TRBJ2-3; the D call of TRBD1 is as the table states it, not checked on the DNA. TRBV21-1 is labeled a pseudogene. CDR3 length equals 14 residues. Here the CDR3 DNA reads TGTGCCAGCAGCACACAGGGGTACACAGATACGCAGTATTTT. Protein: CASSTQGYTDTQYF.

The chain carries TRBV4-3 and TRBJ2-1; 11 nucleotides agree with TRBD2. The V and J ends lost 2 bases and 2 bases, in that order; junction bases with no gene match: 5. The CDR3 loop spans 17 amino acids. Germline-derived CDR1 and CDR2 are LGHNA and YSLEER. CDR3 in DNA: TGCGCCAGCAGCCAACTAGCGGGAGGAGCCCCCTACAATGAGCAGTTCTTC. It codes for CASSQLAGGAPYNEQFF.

This clone appeared a single time. CDR3 protein: CASSLSGGSNEQFF. The DNA of the CDR3 is TGTGCCAGCAGCTTATCAGGGGGGAGCAATGAGCAGTTCTTC. The rearrangement links TRBV7-9 to TRBJ2-1; TRBD1 is a possible D gene (7 bases). Germline lookup yields CDR1 SEHNR and CDR2 FQNEAQ (reference sequence). The CDR3 contains 14 residues. The V end was cut by 2 bases, the J end by 6 bases, with 11 bases between. Looking up the rest from reference TRBV7-9 and TRBJ2-1 gives the full variable domain: DTGVSQNPRHKITKRGQNVTFRCDPISEHNRLYWYRQTLGQGPEFLTYFQNEAQLEKSRLLSDRFSAERPKGSFSTLEIQRTEQGDSAMYLCASSLSGGSNEQFFGPGTRLTVL.